A selection of T cell receptor beta chains follows, all from one sample in a study of blood T cell repertoires in COVID-19. TCRdb's copy holds only in-frame clones and misses some; the assay was immunoSEQ multiplex PCR. The sample has under 300,000 clones; about 80% are singletons. The source material was PBMCs or T cells enriched from blood (not recorded which). Every receptor here comes from a man aged 50 or older who had recovered from COVID-19. The CDR3 runs from the conserved cysteine through the conserved F or W. Each record gives: CDR3 protein, CDR3 DNA, V gene, J gene, D gene, clone size. A D gene is named only where the DNA matches it firmly. The size of a clone is reported for some rows only, either as once, few or many, or as a class for expanded clones.

CASSYSGQGNSPLHF	TGTGCCAGCAGTTACTCTGGACAGGGAAATTCACCCCTCCACTTT	TRBV6-2/TRBV6-3	TRBJ1-6	TRBD1	-
CSATHGETQYF	TGCAGTGCCACCCACGGGGAGACCCAGTACTTC	TRBV20-1	TRBJ2-5	-	once
CASRKGLPTDTQYF	TGTGCCAGCAGAAAGGGGCTGCCCACAGATACGCAGTATTTT	TRBV5-6	TRBJ2-3	-	-
CASSLTSALGETQYF	TGTGCCAGCAGCCTGACCTCCGCACTAGGGGAGACCCAGTACTTC	TRBV7-2	TRBJ2-5	-	-
CASSMTGTGVFGETQYF	TGTGCCAGCAGCATGACCGGGACAGGGGTCTTCGGGGAGACCCAGTACTTC	TRBV7-9	TRBJ2-5	TRBD1	-
CSVADQVDSPLHF	TGCAGCGTAGCGGACCAAGTGGATTCACCCCTCCACTTT	TRBV29-1	TRBJ1-6	-	-
CASTVGLAGGSGELFF	TGTGCCAGCACCGTAGGACTAGCGGGAGGGTCTGGGGAGCTGTTTTTT	TRBV28	TRBJ2-2	TRBD2	-
CASSRDIYQPQHF	TGTGCCAGCAGTCGGGACATCTATCAGCCCCAGCATTTT	TRBV12-3/TRBV12-4	TRBJ1-5	-	-
CVHGGQTENTEAFF	TGTGTTCATGGAGGGCAAACCGAGAACACTGAAGCTTTCTTT	TRBV6-6	TRBJ1-1	-	-
CASSRRGSKVHEQYF	TGTGCCAGCAGCCGAAGAGGGTCCAAAGTCCACGAGCAGTACTTC	TRBV3-1/TRBV3-2	TRBJ2-7	-	-
CASSEPGTARTDTQYF	TGTGCCAGCAGTGAACCCGGGACAGCCCGCACAGATACGCAGTATTTT	TRBV2	TRBJ2-3	TRBD1	-
CASSLALGTGGGYTF	TGTGCCAGCAGCTTAGCCCTCGGGACAGGGGGCGGCTACACCTTC	TRBV7-8	TRBJ1-2	TRBD1	-
CASSFQGRFGQPQHF	TGTGCCAGCAGTTTTCAGGGCAGGTTCGGTCAGCCCCAGCATTTT	TRBV27	TRBJ1-5	-	-
CASSQESVYGYTF	TGTGCCAGCAGCCAAGAATCGGTCTATGGCTACACCTTC	TRBV14	TRBJ1-2	-	-
CASSQVQTNYEQYF	TGTGCCAGCAGCCAAGTTCAAACTAACTACGAGCAGTACTTC	TRBV3-1/TRBV3-2	TRBJ2-7	-	-
CASSQDPAQDRGRGAFF	TGTGCCAGCAGCCAAGACCCTGCCCAAGACCGGGGGAGAGGAGCTTTCTTT	TRBV14	TRBJ1-1	-	-
CASSLPGLGYNEQFF	TGTGCCAGCAGTCTCCCGGGACTGGGCTACAATGAGCAGTTCTTC	TRBV27	TRBJ2-1	-	-
CASSYSPSSGNTIYF	TGTGCCAGCAGTTACTCGCCCAGCTCTGGAAACACCATATATTTT	TRBV6-5	TRBJ1-3	-	-
CASSTVEDRGTGRNTEAFF	TGTGCCAGCAGCACCGTAGAGGACAGGGGTACGGGGAGGAACACTGAAGCTTTCTTT	TRBV5-5	TRBJ1-1	TRBD1	-
CASRYRGRNTEAFF	TGTGCCAGCAGGTACAGGGGGAGGAACACTGAAGCTTTCTTT	TRBV28	TRBJ1-1	TRBD1	-
CASSEDRGIEAFF	TGTGCCAGCAGTGAAGATAGGGGCATTGAAGCTTTCTTT	TRBV2	TRBJ1-1	-	-
CASSLAGLINSPLHF	TGTGCCAGCAGTTTAGCTGGCTTGATTAATTCACCCCTCCACTTT	TRBV28	TRBJ1-6	-	-
CAWRVSVSYEQYF	TGTGCCTGGAGGGTCAGCGTATCCTACGAGCAGTACTTC	TRBV30	TRBJ2-7	-	-
CASSQDMGSYGYTF	TGCGCCAGCAGCCAAGATATGGGCAGTTACGGCTACACCTTC	TRBV4-3	TRBJ1-2	-	once
CAWSEQNKLFF	TGTGCCTGGAGTGAACAGAACAAACTGTTTTTT	TRBV30	TRBJ1-4	-	-
CASGSRDLGSYEQYF	TGTGCTAGTGGTTCGCGGGACCTTGGCTCCTACGAGCAGTACTTC	TRBV12-5	TRBJ2-7	-	-
CASSLGRGIRTDTQYF	TGTGCCAGCAGCTTAGGGCGGGGGATACGCACAGATACGCAGTATTTT	TRBV11-2	TRBJ2-3	TRBD2	few
CATSDFKDSRRHF	TGTGCCACCAGTGATTTTAAGGACAGTCGACGGCATTTT	TRBV24-1	TRBJ1-5	-	-
CASSLGQQEDTIYF	TGCGCCAGCAGCTTGGGACAGCAAGAGGACACCATATATTTT	TRBV5-1	TRBJ1-3	-	-
CASAQQGAGTEAFF	TGTGCTAGTGCCCAACAGGGGGCGGGAACTGAAGCTTTCTTT	TRBV12-5	TRBJ1-1	TRBD1	-
CASSAGGSDTQYF	TGTGCCAGCAGTGCCGGGGGGTCAGATACGCAGTATTTT	TRBV6-6	TRBJ2-3	TRBD2	-
CASSQQGPYEQYF	TGTGCCAGCAGTCAACAGGGACCCTACGAGCAGTACTTC	TRBV6-5	TRBJ2-7	-	-
CASSPGQVYSPLHF	TGTGCCAGCAGCCCCGGACAGGTGTATTCACCCCTCCACTTT	TRBV5-4	TRBJ1-6	TRBD1	-